This T cell receptor (beta chain) originates from a study of CD8 T cells in Susac syndrome. Random hexamers served to reverse transcribe roughly 0.5 to 1 ug RNA. Amplification of TCR beta CDR3 by immunoSEQ multiplex PCR spanned 54 Vbeta and 13 Jbeta. TCRdb processed the immunoSEQ multiplex PCR reads anew with MiXCR; each CDR3 protein has one entry. The repertoire holds over 300,000 distinct CDR3 sequences, about 90% seen once, with 0.065% in the top ten. The CDR3 contains 18 residues. Germline V gene data show CDR1 as DFQATT and CDR2 as SNEGSKA (reference sequence). Unmatched junction bases numbered 17, after V lost 3 bases and J lost 5 bases. The authors sequenced TCR beta from blood CD8+ and CD4+ T cells. Through negative isolation, CD4+ and CD8+ T cells were obtained, while TEMRA cells were enriched using FACS.

The TCR originated in a human donor with multiple sclerosis. This chain joins TRBV20-1 and TRBJ2-3; 10 bases are shared with TRBD2. The sample taken for sequencing was CD4+ T cells from PBMCs. As DNA, the CDR3 is TGCAGTGCTAGGAGGCCATACGGGAGCGGGAGGGCCGTAGATACGCAGTATTTT. Amino acid sequence: CSARRPYGSGRAVDTQYF.